Listed below are T cell receptor beta chains from one sample, sequenced in a study of blood T cell repertoires in COVID-19. Data came from immunoSEQ multiplex PCR; TCRdb stores just in-frame clones and leaves some out. Of fewer than 700,000 clones in the sample, roughly 91% were seen once. The material sequenced was peripheral blood. Receptor source: a woman in her forties or fifties with COVID-19, enrolled during active disease. Each CDR3 is given with its conserved first and last residue. A D gene is named only where the DNA matches it firmly. Size is stated for part of the rows, as once, few or many counts, or as a class when the clone is expanded.

>TRBV5-1|.|TRBJ2-1|.
TGCGCCAGCAGCTTGGTCCGGTCCCTCTCCTACAATGAGCAGTTCTTC
CASSLVRSLSYNEQFF
>TRBV27|.|TRBJ1-1|.
TGTGCCAGCAGTTTATCGGTCAGGGGCAGAACCTCTAACACTGAAGCTTTCTTT
CASSLSVRGRTSNTEAFF
>TRBV2|.|TRBJ1-5|.
TGTGCCAGCAGTGCCAGGAGGGTGTATAGCAATCAGCCCCAGCATTTT
CASSARRVYSNQPQHF
>TRBV6-4|.|TRBJ1-2|.
TGTGCCAGCAGTGACTCCCTCAGTGCCGGGGGCTACACCTTC
CASSDSLSAGGYTF
>TRBV7-8|TRBD1|TRBJ1-4|.
TGTGCCAGCAGCCCAAAGACAGGGACCGGTGAAAAACTGTTTTTT
CASSPKTGTGEKLFF
>TRBV5-5|.|TRBJ2-7|once
TGTGCCAGCAGCTGGGCCCTTGTGACGGGGACCTACGAGCAGTACTTC
CASSWALVTGTYEQYF
>TRBV19|TRBD1|TRBJ1-1|.
TGTGCCAGTAGTCCGAGGGGACAGGGGAACACTGAAGCTTTCTTT
CASSPRGQGNTEAFF
>TRBV18|TRBD1|TRBJ2-1|.
TGTGCCAGCTCAAGGGACAGGGTCAGGAATGAGCAGTTCTTC
CASSRDRVRNEQFF
>TRBV30|.|TRBJ1-5|.
TGTGCCTGGAGTGCCTCGGGGCAGCCCCAGCATTTT
CAWSASGQPQHF
>TRBV11-2|.|TRBJ2-4|.
TGTGCCAGCAGCCTCCAAGGGGTGGGGATGGTAAACATTCAGTACTTC
CASSLQGVGMVNIQYF
>TRBV5-1|.|TRBJ2-2|.
TGCGCCAGCAGGTTAGATTTGAACACCGGGGAGCTGTTTTTT
CASRLDLNTGELFF
>TRBV6-5|TRBD1|TRBJ1-5|.
TGTGCCAGCAGGCCCGGACAGGGGAATCAGCCCCAGCATTTT
CASRPGQGNQPQHF
>TRBV28|TRBD2|TRBJ2-1|.
TGTGCCAGCAGTCCAACTAGCGGGGGTTACAATGAGCAGTTCTTC
CASSPTSGGYNEQFF
>TRBV19|.|TRBJ1-1|few
TGTGCCAGTAGTATTAATCTTGGGGCGCACACTGAAGCTTTCTTT
CASSINLGAHTEAFF
>TRBV16|TRBD1|TRBJ2-7|.
TGTGCCAGCAGCCAGACAGGGCCGACCGAGCAGTACTTC
CASSQTGPTEQYF
>TRBV27|.|TRBJ1-1|once
TGTGCCAGCAGTTTATGGTCCAGCGAGGAAGCTTTCTTT
CASSLWSSEEAFF
>TRBV30|TRBD1|TRBJ2-1|.
TGTGCCTGGAGCAGGGGGACTGAGCAGTTCTTC
CAWSRGTEQFF
>TRBV5-1|TRBD1|TRBJ2-7|once
TGCGCCAGCAGCCCTCTGACCGGACAGGGAAAGGACGAGCAGTACTTC
CASSPLTGQGKDEQYF
>TRBV7-2|.|TRBJ2-2|.
TGTGCCAGCAGCTTGGGGCTCAACACCGGGGAGCTGTTTTTT
CASSLGLNTGELFF
>TRBV7-2|.|TRBJ1-5|.
TGTGCCAGCAGCCAACAGGGAAGCAATCAGCCCCAGCATTTT
CASSQQGSNQPQHF
>TRBV6-5|.|TRBJ1-2|.
TGTGCCAGCAGTTCCCAGGGCAGACTCCCCTATGGCTACACCTTC
CASSSQGRLPYGYTF
>TRBV2|.|TRBJ2-1|.
TGTGCCAGCAGTGATCGGTCAAACAATGAGCAGTTCTTC
CASSDRSNNEQFF
>TRBV3-1/TRBV3-2|.|TRBJ1-1|.
TGTGCCAGCAGCCATGACTCGGCCCCTGGGGCTTTCTTT
CASSHDSAPGAFF
>TRBV3-1/TRBV3-2|.|TRBJ1-4|once
TGTGCCAGCAGCCAACTGGGCCAAAAACTGTTTTTT
CASSQLGQKLFF
>TRBV10-1|.|TRBJ2-3|.
TGCGCCAGCAGTGTGGCTGGGAGAGGCACAGATACGCAGTATTTT
CASSVAGRGTDTQYF
>TRBV5-1|.|TRBJ1-4|.
TGCGCCAGCAGCTTGGAGCCAGGGGTTAATGAAAAACTGTTTTTT
CASSLEPGVNEKLFF
>TRBV7-2|.|TRBJ2-4|.
TGTGCCAGCAGCTCCAGGGGAGCCAAAAACATTCAGTACTTC
CASSSRGAKNIQYF